Listed here are 10 T cell receptor beta chains from one sample, sequenced in a study of siplizumab effects on memory and regulatory T cells. Measured with immunoSEQ multiplex PCR; TCRdb has only the in-frame clones, and not every one. Here the sample spans about 69,000 clones, over 75% being singletons. Material: Tregs sorted from blood. These receptors originate from a human donor in good health.

V and J are TRBV2 and TRBJ2-2; no reliable D call. Trimming pared 2 bases from V and 1 base from J, leaving 2 bases between. The CDR3 loop spans 13 amino acids. Germline lookup yields CDR1 SNHLY and CDR2 FYNNEI. CDR3 in amino acids: CASSEKNTGELFF. CDR3 DNA sequence: TGTGCCAGCAGTGAAAAGAACACCGGGGAGCTGTTTTTT.

This chain links TRBV6-6 with TRBJ1-5; 7 positions agree with TRBD1. After removal of 6 bases from V and 12 bases from J, the junction contained 5 bases not matched to a gene. Germline lookup yields CDR1 MNHNY and CDR2 SVGAGI (reference sequence). CDR3 size: 11 residues. The CDR3 nucleotides read TGTGCCAGCAGCCGGGACAGATACCAGCATTTT. It yields the protein CASSRDRYQHF.

The V call is TRBV15, the J call TRBJ2-7; 8 nucleotides align to TRBD2. Germline assignment: CDR1 LNHNV and CDR2 YYDKDF (reference sequence). This CDR3 is built from 13 residues. V was pared by 7 bases and J by 4 bases, with 6 bases of the junction left unmatched. In DNA form, the CDR3 reads TGTGCCACCAAAAGGAGCGGGAGTTACGAGCAGTACTTC. It specifies CATKRSGSYEQYF.

The chain uses TRBV4-1 and TRBJ2-1, with 7 bases fitting TRBD1. CDR3 length: 15 residues. Germline CDR1 and CDR2: MGHRA and YSYEKL. V dropped 5 bases and J dropped 15; count of bases not matched to a gene: 19. The CDR3 DNA reads TGCGCCAGCAGCTCCCGACAGGGTCCTAATGAGCTTCGGTTCTTC. Translated: CASSSRQGPNELRFF.

This chain links TRBV28 with TRBJ1-3; D may be TRBD1 (5 bases). Germline V gene sequence: CDR1 MDHEN, CDR2 SYDVKM. CDR3 length equals 17 residues. The germline V and J ends were trimmed by 5 bases and 0 bases, with 17 bases remaining between them. The CDR3 reads CASSPTRGGLSGNTIYF. The CDR3 DNA reads TGTGCCAGCAGTCCCACCCGGGGCGGTCTCTCTGGAAACACCATATATTTT.

This chain links TRBV28 with TRBJ2-5; 11 nucleotides line up with TRBD2. Germline values: CDR1 MDHEN, CDR2 SYDVKM. J gave up 4 bases and V 3 bases, and 4 bases lay outside the gene matches. The CDR3 is made up of 15 amino acids. The CDR3 sequence: CASSFLAGGGETQYF. The DNA for the CDR3 is TGTGCCAGCAGTTTTCTAGCGGGAGGAGGAGAGACCCAGTACTTC.

The chain couples TRBV5-6 to TRBJ2-5; TRBD2 matches 7 bases. This CDR3 comprises 15 residues. The ends lost 3 bases at V and 5 bases at J; junction bases unmatched: 10. Germline CDR1 is SGHDT and CDR2 is YYEEEE. The CDR3 DNA follows: TGTGCCAGCAGCTCAACCCCTCTGGGAGGGGAGACCCAGTACTTC. Its protein product is CASSSTPLGGETQYF.

The V call is TRBV15, the J call TRBJ2-1; 14 bases agree with TRBD2. The CDR3 consists of 19 residues. CDR1 LNHNV and CDR2 YYDKDF come from the germline V gene (reference sequence). V lost 9 bases to trimming and J lost 7 bases; unmatched junction nucleotides: 20. This chain's CDR3 is CATEDTEGLAGDTRNEQFF. CDR3 nucleotides: TGTGCCACAGAAGACACTGAGGGACTAGCGGGAGATACTAGGAATGAGCAGTTCTTC.

This CDR3 reads CASSEGYEQFF. The DNA for the CDR3 is TGTGCCAGCAGTGAAGGGTATGAGCAGTTCTTC. V and J are TRBV2 and TRBJ2-1; D is uncertain. V was trimmed by 1 base and J by 8 bases, leaving 3 bases between them. Looked up from germline, CDR1 is SNHLY and CDR2 is FYNNEI. This CDR3 has 11 residues.

The J gene is TRBJ2-1, the V gene TRBV10-3, with D possibly being TRBD1 or TRBD2 (5 bases each). This CDR3 spans 14 amino acids. The germline V gene encodes CDR1 ENHRY and CDR2 SYGVKD. Trimming took 3 bases from V and 2 from J, leaving 8 bases between them. CDR3 amino acids: CAISDEGPYNEQFF. The CDR3 coding sequence is TGTGCCATCAGTGACGAGGGGCCCTACAATGAGCAGTTCTTC.